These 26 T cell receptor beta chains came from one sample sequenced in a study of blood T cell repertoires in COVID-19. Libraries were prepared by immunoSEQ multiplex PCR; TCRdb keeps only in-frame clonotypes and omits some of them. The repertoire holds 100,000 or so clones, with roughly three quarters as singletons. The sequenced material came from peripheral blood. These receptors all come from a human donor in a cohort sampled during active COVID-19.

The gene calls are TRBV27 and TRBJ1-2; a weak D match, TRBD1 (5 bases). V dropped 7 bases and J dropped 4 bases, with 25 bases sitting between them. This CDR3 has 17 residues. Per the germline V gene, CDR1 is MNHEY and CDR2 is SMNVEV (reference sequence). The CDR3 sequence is CASMLSGRQGSVYGYTF. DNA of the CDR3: TGTGCCAGCATGTTGAGTGGAAGGCAGGGAAGTGTCTATGGCTACACCTTC.

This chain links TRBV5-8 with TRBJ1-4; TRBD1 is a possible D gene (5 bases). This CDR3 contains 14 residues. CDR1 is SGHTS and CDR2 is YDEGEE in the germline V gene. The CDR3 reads CAASLWGANEKLFF. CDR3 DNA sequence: TGTGCGGCTTCCCTGTGGGGGGCTAATGAAAAACTGTTTTTT.

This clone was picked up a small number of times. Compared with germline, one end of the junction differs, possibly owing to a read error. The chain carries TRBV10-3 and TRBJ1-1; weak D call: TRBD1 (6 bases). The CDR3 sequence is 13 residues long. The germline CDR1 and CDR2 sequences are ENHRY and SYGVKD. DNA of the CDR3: TGTGCCATCAGCGAGTCATGGACAGCTGGAGCTTTCTTT. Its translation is CAISESWTAGAFF.

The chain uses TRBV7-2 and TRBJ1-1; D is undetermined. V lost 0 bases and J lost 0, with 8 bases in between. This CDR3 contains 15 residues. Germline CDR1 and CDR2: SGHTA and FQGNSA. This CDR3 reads CASSLASRLNTEAFF. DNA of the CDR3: TGTGCCAGCAGCTTAGCGTCTCGGTTGAACACTGAAGCTTTCTTT. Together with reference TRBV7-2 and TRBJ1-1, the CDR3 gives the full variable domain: GAGVSQSPSNKVTEKGKDVELRCDPISGHTALYWYRQSLGQGLEFLIYFQGNSAPDKSGLPSDRFSAERTGGSVSTLTIQRTQQEDSAVYLCASSLASRLNTEAFFGQGTRLTVV.

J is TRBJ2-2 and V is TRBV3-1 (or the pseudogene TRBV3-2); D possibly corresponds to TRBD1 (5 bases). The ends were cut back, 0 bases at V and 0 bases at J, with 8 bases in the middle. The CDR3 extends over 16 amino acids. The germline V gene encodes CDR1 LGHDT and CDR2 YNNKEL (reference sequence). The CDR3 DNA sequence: TGTGCCAGCAGCCAAGATCAGGGATCGAACACCGGGGAGCTGTTTTTT. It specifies CASSQDQGSNTGELFF.

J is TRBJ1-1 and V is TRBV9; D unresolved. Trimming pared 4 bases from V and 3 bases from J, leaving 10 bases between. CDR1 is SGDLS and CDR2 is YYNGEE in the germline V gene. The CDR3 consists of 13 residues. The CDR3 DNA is TGTGCCAGCAGCCCCGGAGTGGACACTGAAGCTTTCTTT. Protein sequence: CASSPGVDTEAFF.

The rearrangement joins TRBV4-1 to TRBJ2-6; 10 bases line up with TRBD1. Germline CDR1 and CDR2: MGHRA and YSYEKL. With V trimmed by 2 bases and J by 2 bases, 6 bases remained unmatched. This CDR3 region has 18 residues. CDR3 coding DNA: TGCGCCAGCAGCCAACCCGGGACAGGGGTGACTGGGGCCAACGTCCTGACTTTC. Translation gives CASSQPGTGVTGANVLTF.

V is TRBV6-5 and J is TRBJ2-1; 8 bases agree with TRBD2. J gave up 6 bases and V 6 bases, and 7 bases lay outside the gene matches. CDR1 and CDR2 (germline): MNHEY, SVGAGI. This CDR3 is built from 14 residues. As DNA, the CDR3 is TGTGCCAGCAGGCCCGGGACTAGTATCAATGAGCAGTTCTTC. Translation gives CASRPGTSINEQFF.

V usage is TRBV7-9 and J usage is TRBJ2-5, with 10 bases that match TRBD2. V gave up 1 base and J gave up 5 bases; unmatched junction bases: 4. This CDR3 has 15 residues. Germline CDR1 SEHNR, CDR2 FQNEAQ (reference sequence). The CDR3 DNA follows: TGTGCCAGCAGCTTAGACGGGACTAGCGTCGAGACCCAGTACTTC. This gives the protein CASSLDGTSVETQYF.

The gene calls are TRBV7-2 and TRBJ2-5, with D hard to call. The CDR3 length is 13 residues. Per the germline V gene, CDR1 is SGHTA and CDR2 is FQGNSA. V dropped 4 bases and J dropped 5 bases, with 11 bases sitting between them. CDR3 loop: CASSSPLGETQYF. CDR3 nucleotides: TGTGCCAGCAGCTCCCCCCTCGGGGAGACCCAGTACTTC. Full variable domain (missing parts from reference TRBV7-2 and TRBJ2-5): GAGVSQSPSNKVTEKGKDVELRCDPISGHTALYWYRQSLGQGLEFLIYFQGNSAPDKSGLPSDRFSAERTGGSVSTLTIQRTQQEDSAVYLCASSSPLGETQYFGPGTRLLVL.

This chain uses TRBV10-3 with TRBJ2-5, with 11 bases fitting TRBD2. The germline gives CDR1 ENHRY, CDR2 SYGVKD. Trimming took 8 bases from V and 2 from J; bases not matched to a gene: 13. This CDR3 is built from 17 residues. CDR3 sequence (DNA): TGTGCCATCGGCGGGACACCGGGACTAGCGGCTCAAGAGACCCAGTACTTC. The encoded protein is CAIGGTPGLAAQETQYF.

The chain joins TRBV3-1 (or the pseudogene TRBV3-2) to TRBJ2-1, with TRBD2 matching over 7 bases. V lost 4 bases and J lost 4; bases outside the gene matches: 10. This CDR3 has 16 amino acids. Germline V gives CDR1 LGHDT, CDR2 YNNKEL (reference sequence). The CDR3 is CASSRRLAEDYNEQFF. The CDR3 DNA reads TGTGCCAGCAGCCGCCGACTAGCAGAAGATTACAATGAGCAGTTCTTC.

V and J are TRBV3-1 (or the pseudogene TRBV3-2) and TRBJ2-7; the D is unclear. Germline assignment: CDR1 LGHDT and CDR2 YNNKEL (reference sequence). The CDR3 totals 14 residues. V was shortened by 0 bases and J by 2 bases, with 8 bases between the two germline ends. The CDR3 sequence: CASSQDYSTYEQYF. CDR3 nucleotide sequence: TGTGCCAGCAGCCAAGATTACTCCACCTACGAGCAGTACTTC.

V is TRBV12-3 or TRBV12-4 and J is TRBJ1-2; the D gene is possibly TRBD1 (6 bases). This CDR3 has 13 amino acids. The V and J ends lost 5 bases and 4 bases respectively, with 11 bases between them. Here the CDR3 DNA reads TGTGCCAGCAGTCGGACAGACAGCTATGGCTACACCTTC. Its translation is CASSRTDSYGYTF.

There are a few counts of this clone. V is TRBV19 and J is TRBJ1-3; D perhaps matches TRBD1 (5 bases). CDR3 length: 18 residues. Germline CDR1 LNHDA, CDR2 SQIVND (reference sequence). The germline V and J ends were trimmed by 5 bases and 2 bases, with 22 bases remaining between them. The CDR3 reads CASSLPRAYRYAGNTIYF. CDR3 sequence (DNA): TGTGCCAGTAGTCTTCCCAGGGCGTACCGATACGCTGGAAACACCATATATTTT.

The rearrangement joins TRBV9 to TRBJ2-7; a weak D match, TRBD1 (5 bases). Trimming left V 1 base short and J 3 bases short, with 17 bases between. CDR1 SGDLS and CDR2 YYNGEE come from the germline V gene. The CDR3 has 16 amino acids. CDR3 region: CASSVSGQGPYYEQYF. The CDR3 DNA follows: TGTGCCAGCAGCGTATCCGGGCAGGGTCCCTACTACGAGCAGTACTTC.

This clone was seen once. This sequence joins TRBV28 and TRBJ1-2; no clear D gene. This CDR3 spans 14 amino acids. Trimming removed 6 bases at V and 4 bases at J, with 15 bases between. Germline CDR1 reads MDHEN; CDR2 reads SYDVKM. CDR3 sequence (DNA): TGTGCCAGCAGCCCCCCCAGCGCATTCTATGGCTACACCTTC. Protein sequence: CASSPPSAFYGYTF.

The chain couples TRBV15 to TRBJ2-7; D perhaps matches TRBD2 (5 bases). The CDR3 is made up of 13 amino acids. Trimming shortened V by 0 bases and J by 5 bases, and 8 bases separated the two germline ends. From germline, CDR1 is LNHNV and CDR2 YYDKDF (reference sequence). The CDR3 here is CATSRDAGHEQYF. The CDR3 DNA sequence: TGTGCCACCAGCAGAGATGCGGGCCACGAGCAGTACTTC.

In DNA, the CDR3 is TGCAGTGCTAGTCAGGGGGCGAAAACAGATACGCAGTATTTT. It translates to CSASQGAKTDTQYF. The chain has TRBV20-1 and TRBJ2-3, with 8 bases that match TRBD1. Looked up from germline, CDR1 is DFQATT and CDR2 is SNEGSKA (reference sequence). V shed 3 bases and J 3 bases; nucleotides not matched to a gene: 5. CDR3 length: 14 amino acids.

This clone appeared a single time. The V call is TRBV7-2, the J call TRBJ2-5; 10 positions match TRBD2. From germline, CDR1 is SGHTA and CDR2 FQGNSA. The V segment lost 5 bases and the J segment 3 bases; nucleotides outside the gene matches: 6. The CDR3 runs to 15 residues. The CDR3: CASSVRTSGKETQYF. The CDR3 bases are TGTGCCAGCAGCGTTAGGACTAGCGGTAAAGAGACCCAGTACTTC.

The DNA of the CDR3 is TGTGCCAGCAGCCAATTATCAGGGGCGAACACTGAAGCTTTCTTT. Protein sequence: CASSQLSGANTEAFF. This chain connects TRBV3-1 (or the pseudogene TRBV3-2) to TRBJ1-1, with D possibly TRBD1 on 6 matching bases. From germline, CDR1 is LGHDT and CDR2 YNNKEL (reference sequence). V shed 2 bases and J shed 1 base, with 11 bases lying between them. The CDR3 is 15 amino acids.

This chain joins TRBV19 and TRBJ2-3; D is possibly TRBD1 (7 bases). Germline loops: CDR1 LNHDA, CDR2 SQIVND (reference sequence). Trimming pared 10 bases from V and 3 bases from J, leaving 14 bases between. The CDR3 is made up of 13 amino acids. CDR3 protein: CATRGAVTDTQYF. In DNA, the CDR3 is TGTGCCACCAGGGGGGCGGTGACAGATACGCAGTATTTT.

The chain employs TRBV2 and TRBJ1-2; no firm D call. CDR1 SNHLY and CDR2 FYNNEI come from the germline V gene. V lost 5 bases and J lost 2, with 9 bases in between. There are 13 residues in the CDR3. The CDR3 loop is CASSYGLNYGYTF. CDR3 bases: TGTGCCAGCAGTTACGGACTAAACTATGGCTACACCTTC.

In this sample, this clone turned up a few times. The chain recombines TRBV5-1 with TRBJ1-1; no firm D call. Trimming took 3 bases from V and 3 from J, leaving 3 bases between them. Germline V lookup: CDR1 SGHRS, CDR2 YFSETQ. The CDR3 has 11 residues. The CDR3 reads CASSSDTEAFF. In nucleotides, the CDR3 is TGCGCCAGCAGCTCGGACACTGAAGCTTTCTTT. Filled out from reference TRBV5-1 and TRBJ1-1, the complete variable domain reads KAGVTQTPRYLIKTRGQQVTLSCSPISGHRSVSWYQQTPGQGLQFLFEYFSETQRNKGNFPGRFSGRQFSNSRSEMNVSTLELGDSALYLCASSSDTEAFFGQGTRLTVV.

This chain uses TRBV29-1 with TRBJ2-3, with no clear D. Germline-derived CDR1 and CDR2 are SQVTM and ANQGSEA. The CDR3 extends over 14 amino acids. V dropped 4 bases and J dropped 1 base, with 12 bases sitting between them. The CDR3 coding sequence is TGCAGCGTTGTATGGGCAACGGGCACAGATACGCAGTATTTT. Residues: CSVVWATGTDTQYF.

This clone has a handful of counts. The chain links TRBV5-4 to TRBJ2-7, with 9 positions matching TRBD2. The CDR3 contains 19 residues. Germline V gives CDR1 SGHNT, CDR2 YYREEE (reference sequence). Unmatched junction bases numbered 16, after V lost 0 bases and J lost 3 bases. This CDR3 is CASSLAAGGPSPFFYEQYF. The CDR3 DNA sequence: TGTGCCAGCAGCTTGGCCGCGGGAGGGCCTTCACCTTTTTTCTACGAGCAGTACTTC.